These T cell receptor beta chains were read from a single sample in a study of Ad26.COV2.S vaccination and SARS-CoV-2 variants. Profiled with immunoSEQ multiplex PCR; TCRdb holds only in-frame clones, not every one. The table records approximately 140,000 clones, 80% to 90% of them present only once. The sample in question was peripheral blood, obtained after recovery from COVID-19. Receptor source: a human donor who had recovered from COVID-19. Each CDR3 is given with its conserved first and last residue. A D gene is named only where the DNA matches it firmly. Some rows have no size entry. The others give once, few or many, or a class for an expanded clone.

j_call clone_size d_call v_call cdr3_nt cdr3_aa
TRBJ1-4 NA TRBD1 TRBV28 TGTGCCAGCATCCAAGGAGGGACAGGGGCTGAAAAACTGTTTTTT CASIQGGTGAEKLFF
TRBJ1-2 NA NA TRBV6-5 TGTGCCAGCAGTTACAGGCAGGGTGGTTTTACGGGCTACACCTTC CASSYRQGGFTGYTF
TRBJ2-1 NA TRBD1 TRBV15 TGTGCCACCAGCAGGGACCGGGACAGCCATGAGCAGTTCTTC CATSRDRDSHEQFF
TRBJ2-7 NA TRBD1 TRBV29-1 TGCAGCGTTGTAATCCAGGGGGCTGTATACGAGCAGTACTTC CSVVIQGAVYEQYF
TRBJ2-2 NA NA TRBV4-1 TGCGCCAGCAGCCAAGTTGGTGGAACCGGGGAGCTGTTTTTT CASSQVGGTGELFF
TRBJ2-7 NA NA TRBV7-2 TGTGCCAGCAGCGCACGGCCATACAGGGTTTTGAGCTCCTACGAGCAGTACTTC CASSARPYRVLSSYEQYF
TRBJ2-1 NA NA TRBV11-2 TGTGCCAGCAGCTTTTTCGGGGTTACCTACAATGAGCAGTTCTTC CASSFFGVTYNEQFF
TRBJ1-2 once NA TRBV2 TGTGCCAGCAGTACCTTGGACAGTAGGTATCATGGCTACACCTTC CASSTLDSRYHGYTF
TRBJ1-3 NA NA TRBV6-5 TGTGCCAGCAGTTACTCACCCTTAGGAGGGGGAAACACCATATATTTT CASSYSPLGGGNTIYF
TRBJ2-1 once TRBD2 TRBV11-2 TGTGCCAGCAGCCCGGGACTAGCGGGGGAGCAGTTCTTC CASSPGLAGEQFF
TRBJ1-6 NA NA TRBV11-3 TGTGCCAGCAGCTTTGGGGGGCTCCTCCACTTT CASSFGGLLHF
TRBJ2-5 NA NA TRBV7-2 TGTGCCAGCAGCCCCACAGGAGAGACCCAGTACTTC CASSPTGETQYF
TRBJ2-1 NA NA TRBV7-9 TGTGCCAGCAGCTTTGATTACAATGAGCAGTTCTTC CASSFDYNEQFF
TRBJ2-5 NA NA TRBV18 TGTGCCAGCTCACTCAATCCGGGGATTGGAGAGACCCAGTACTTC CASSLNPGIGETQYF
TRBJ1-1 NA NA TRBV9 TGTGCCAGCAGCGTTGAAGCCATGAACACTGAAGCTTTCTTT CASSVEAMNTEAFF
TRBJ1-3 NA NA TRBV7-2 TGTGCCAGCAGCTTCCAGGTCCGAAACACCATATATTTT CASSFQVRNTIYF
TRBJ2-2 NA NA TRBV5-4 TGTGCCAGCAGCGCCAAAACAGGGAGGAACACCGGGGAGCTGTTTTTT CASSAKTGRNTGELFF
TRBJ2-1 NA TRBD2 TRBV4-1 TGCGCCAGCAGTCGCGTCCAGCGGGGATACAATGAGCAGTTCTTC CASSRVQRGYNEQFF
TRBJ1-2 few NA TRBV18 TGTGCCAGCTCACCAGTCACAGCTGGGCAGGATGGCTACACCTTC CASSPVTAGQDGYTF
TRBJ2-3 NA NA TRBV7-9 TGTGCCAGCAGCTTCGAGACAGATACGCAGTATTTT CASSFETDTQYF
TRBJ2-7 NA NA TRBV2 TGTGCCAGCAGTGAGTCGGTCGCCAAACAGTACTTC CASSESVAKQYF
TRBJ2-1 NA NA TRBV9 TGTGCCAGCACCCGAGCGGGACAAACCTACAATGAGCAGTTCTTC CASTRAGQTYNEQFF
TRBJ2-7 NA TRBD1 TRBV10-3 TGTGCCATCAGTGATGGGGGGACAGGGGAGAGCGAGCAGTACTTC CAISDGGTGESEQYF
TRBJ1-4 NA TRBD1 TRBV13 TGTGCCAGCAGCCGCCCGACAAACAGGGGAGAAAAACTGTTTTTT CASSRPTNRGEKLFF
TRBJ2-3 NA NA TRBV7-2 TGTGCCAGCAGCTTAGGCATGAATACGCAGTATTTT CASSLGMNTQYF
TRBJ1-2 NA TRBD1 TRBV19 TGTGCCAGTAGCGACGGACAGGGCGTCTATGGCTACACCTTC CASSDGQGVYGYTF
TRBJ2-2 NA NA TRBV6-2/TRBV6-3 TGTGCCAGCAGTTATTACGGGACCCGTGGTTACACCGGGGAGCTGTTTTTT CASSYYGTRGYTGELFF
TRBJ1-1 NA TRBD1 TRBV27 TGTGCCAGCAGTTCATTGACAGGGCCGGGCGCTTTGAACACTGAAGCTTTCTTT CASSSLTGPGALNTEAFF
TRBJ2-7 once NA TRBV5-6 TGTGCCAGCAGCCCTCCCTTGGTCAGACCCTACGAGCAGTACTTC CASSPPLVRPYEQYF